This T cell receptor (beta chain) was captured by sequencing in a study of blood T cell repertoires in COVID-19. Study-wide background: Researchers got acute and convalescent COVID-19 samples from the United States, Italy and Spain. PBMCs, B-cell-depleted T cells, or T cells were the source of the cDNA or gDNA that made up the material.

Germline CDR1 reads MGHRA; CDR2 reads YSYEKL. V lost 1 base, J lost 6 bases, and 8 bases stayed unmatched. CDR3 length: 15 amino acids. Under the authors' procedure: Using reference gene primer amplification, nucleated cell counts were estimated. Assay used: immunoSEQ multiplex PCR; TCRdb lists only in-frame clones, some missing. V and J calls and clone size are those listed in that table; D and trimming were worked out from the DNA. The sample carries 43,000 or so clones, 80% to 90% recorded once. The source is a man aged 60 to 75 with active COVID-19. Sequenced sample: peripheral blood. The rearrangement links TRBV4-1 to TRBJ2-7; 8 nucleotides align to TRBD1. The CDR3 loop reads CASSQGQDRVGEQYF. CDR3 nucleotides: TGCGCCAGCAGCCAAGGGCAGGACAGGGTGGGCGAGCAGTACTTC.